The clone carrying this T cell receptor beta chain was seen at least ten times. The antigen is undetermined. This CDR3 region has 11 residues. V was trimmed by 10 bases and J by 7 bases, leaving 13 bases between them. The germline V gene has CDR1 MNHNS and CDR2 SASEGT. The TCR beta CDR3 regions underwent amplification using RNA transcripts as the source. A set of HTBI primers served as the primers for a first-round RT-PCR of the TCR CDR3. TCRdb re-called the multiplex PCR reads through MiXCR, storing one row per CDR3 protein. The data contain almost 350,000 distinct CDR3 sequences, around a sixth of them singletons. The data were taken from a study of T cells in Graves' hyperthyroidism and ophthalmopathy. Whole-study findings and limits: Most clonotypes that expanded in the thyroid above 0.001 also showed up in blood.

This TCR was sampled from a woman aged 40 to 50 with Graves' ophthalmopathy. Sequenced material: blood. The rearrangement uses TRBV6-1 and TRBJ1-2, with D maybe TRBD1 (5 bases). In DNA, the CDR3 is TGTGCCACTACAGGAGTCCCTGGCTACACCTTC. Amino acids: CATTGVPGYTF.